Listed here are 8 T cell receptor beta chains from one sample, sequenced in a study of T cell responses to AZD1222 COVID-19 vaccine (dated by TCRdb to about 2021). The label giving this sample's time point can be read as: about 28 days (+/-7) after the second vaccine dose. Receptor amplification or capture employed the immunoSEQ multiplex PCR assay. Here the immuneACCESS table is served through TCRdb, limited to in-frame sequences with V and J called. Missing clones are a known gap in these copies; in checked studies unresolved V genes cover under half, and the rest lacks a known reason. The sample includes around 130,000 clones, with around 90% observed a single time. About 3.1% of the sample belongs to the ten largest clones. The sample in question was peripheral blood, obtained 28 days after the second AZD1222 dose. Source of these receptors: an adult who received the AZD1222 COVID-19 vaccine.

The rearrangement uses TRBV6-5 and TRBJ2-3; 12 bases map to TRBD2. There are 14 residues in the CDR3. With V trimmed by 8 bases and J by 1 base, 1 base remained unmatched. Germline lookup yields CDR1 MNHEY and CDR2 SVGAGI. CDR3 sequence (DNA): TGTGCCAGCCGGACTAGCGGGGGCACAGATACGCAGTATTTT. This encodes CASRTSGGTDTQYF.

The V call is TRBV27, the J call TRBJ2-7; 7 bases are a match to TRBD1. Germline CDR1 is MNHEY and CDR2 is SMNVEV (reference sequence). The CDR3 sequence is 13 residues long. The ends lost 3 bases at V and 3 bases at J; junction bases unmatched: 2. The CDR3: CASSFRQGYEQYF. CDR3 DNA sequence: TGTGCCAGCAGTTTTCGACAGGGCTACGAGCAGTACTTC.

This chain uses TRBV2 with TRBJ1-1, with a tentative D call TRBD1 (5 bases). Germline V gene lookup returns CDR1 SNHLY and CDR2 FYNNEI. This CDR3 region has 14 residues. V lost 7 bases and J 7 bases, leaving 19 bases between the germline ends. CDR3 residues: CASNAGTSDGEAFF. The DNA of the CDR3 is TGTGCCAGCAACGCAGGGACTTCGGACGGTGAAGCTTTCTTT.

The chain is built from TRBV3-1 (or the pseudogene TRBV3-2) and TRBJ1-1; D may be TRBD1 (6 bases). Germline-derived CDR1 and CDR2 are LGHDT and YNNKEL (reference sequence). This CDR3 contains 14 residues. With 3 bases removed from V and 3 bases from J, the gap between germline ends came to 11 bases. Here the CDR3 DNA reads TGTGCCAGCAGCCACCACAGGGAGGACACTGAAGCTTTCTTT. Amino acid sequence: CASSHHREDTEAFF.

The chain links TRBV19 to TRBJ1-2, with 7 bases fitting TRBD1. Germline CDR1 is LNHDA and CDR2 is SQIVND (reference sequence). This CDR3 has 14 amino acids. V lost 5 bases, J lost 8 bases, and 11 bases stayed unmatched. The CDR3 bases are TGTGCCAGTAGTCTCGCACAGGGGTTAGACGGCTACACCTTC. This encodes CASSLAQGLDGYTF.

This clone was counted only a few times. The chain has TRBV18 and TRBJ1-2; D might be TRBD1 (5 bases). The germline V gene has CDR1 KGHSH and CDR2 LQKENI. The CDR3 runs 13 residues. With 3 bases removed from V and 2 bases from J, the gap between germline ends came to 7 bases. The CDR3, as DNA: TGTGCCAGCTCACCGACAGAGAACTATGGCTACACCTTC. Its protein is CASSPTENYGYTF.

The chain has TRBV28 and TRBJ1-5; D might be TRBD1 (5 bases). CDR1 and CDR2 from the germline V gene are MDHEN and SYDVKM. This CDR3 is 14 amino acids long. Trimming left V 4 bases short and J 7 bases short, with 14 bases between. CDR3 nucleotide sequence: TGTGCCAGCAGTTCAGCAGGGCTTTGGCAGCCCCAGCATTTT. It encodes CASSSAGLWQPQHF.

The rearrangement joins TRBV5-1 to TRBJ1-1; TRBD1 matches at 7 bases. J gave up 1 base and V 3 bases, and 12 bases lay outside the gene matches. CDR3 length equals 17 residues. CDR1 is SGHRS, CDR2 YFSETQ, per germline. Written as DNA, the CDR3 is TGCGCCAGCAGCTACGAATACAGGGGCCCGGCGAACACTGAAGCTTTCTTT. It specifies CASSYEYRGPANTEAFF.